A selection of T cell receptor beta chains follows, all from one sample in a study of T cells in localized non-small cell lung cancer. Sequencing used immunoSEQ multiplex PCR; TCRdb keeps in-frame clones, though not all of them. The table records about 59,000 clones, roughly nine tenths of them present only once. Sequenced material: peripheral blood, taken before any cancer treatment. All receptors derive from a man between 40 and 75 years old with stage I lung adenocarcinoma. The conserved cysteine and the conserved F or W are not part of the CDR3 here. The order of the fields is V gene, D gene, J gene, CDR3 protein. A D gene is named only where the DNA matches it firmly.

V: TRBV11-2
D: .
J: TRBJ2-5
CDR3: ASSPIGETQY

V: TRBV2
D: .
J: TRBJ1-1
CDR3: ASRLRDGTEAF

V: TRBV1
D: .
J: TRBJ2-5
CDR3: TSSKREGGQMKETQY

V: TRBV5-1
D: .
J: TRBJ2-1
CDR3: ASSTYRGSGTSSYNEQF

V: TRBV30
D: .
J: TRBJ1-3
CDR3: AWSSTGATAGNTIY

V: TRBV6-6
D: .
J: TRBJ2-7
CDR3: ASSLGRTYEQY

V: TRBV5-4
D: .
J: TRBJ1-4
CDR3: ASSLPGPNEKLF

V: TRBV5-1
D: .
J: TRBJ1-3
CDR3: ASSPGHISGNTIY

V: TRBV5-1
D: TRBD1
J: TRBJ1-1
CDR3: ASFPDRGRITEAF

V: TRBV19
D: TRBD1
J: TRBJ2-5
CDR3: ASSPGQGNYQETQY

V: TRBV10-3
D: .
J: TRBJ2-1
CDR3: AISESNPPLYNEQF

V: TRBV9
D: .
J: TRBJ2-2
CDR3: ASSGEFSGELF

V: TRBV12-5
D: .
J: TRBJ2-6
CDR3: ASGAPKGQSRANVLT

V: TRBV5-4
D: .
J: TRBJ2-3
CDR3: ASSRWTAMISTDTQY

V: TRBV11-1
D: .
J: TRBJ2-1
CDR3: ASTGGWGEQF

V: TRBV7-9
D: TRBD1
J: TRBJ2-5
CDR3: ASSPTGTGGKETQY

V: TRBV10-2
D: .
J: TRBJ2-3
CDR3: ASSEGGLGQLGTQY

V: TRBV19
D: TRBD1
J: TRBJ2-5
CDR3: ASSTEQGQETQY

V: TRBV18
D: .
J: TRBJ2-3
CDR3: ASSVRSTDTQY

V: TRBV4-2
D: .
J: TRBJ2-1
CDR3: ASSQDGTSNEQF

V: TRBV6-5
D: .
J: TRBJ2-2
CDR3: ASSYQGSGELF

V: TRBV11-1
D: .
J: TRBJ2-5
CDR3: ASGSGETQY

V: TRBV19
D: .
J: TRBJ1-1
CDR3: ASSSRRANTEAF

V: TRBV28
D: .
J: TRBJ1-2
CDR3: ASSTRGAGVGGYT

V: TRBV6-4
D: TRBD2
J: TRBJ2-5
CDR3: ASRAKREGVETQY

V: TRBV30
D: TRBD2
J: TRBJ2-1
CDR3: AWRLRTSGDAFEQF

V: TRBV5-1
D: TRBD1
J: TRBJ2-2
CDR3: ASSLTGGTGELF

V: TRBV18
D: .
J: TRBJ1-4
CDR3: ASSRTTMGLSEKLF

V: TRBV7-6
D: .
J: TRBJ1-1
CDR3: ASSLGENTEAF

V: TRBV10-2
D: TRBD1
J: TRBJ2-1
CDR3: ASKMGQGSSEQF

V: TRBV29-1
D: .
J: TRBJ2-7
CDR3: SVEEGHYEQY

V: TRBV7-6
D: .
J: TRBJ2-7
CDR3: ASSATGNEQY

V: TRBV5-1
D: .
J: TRBJ1-1
CDR3: ASSISAMNTEAF

V: TRBV2
D: TRBD1
J: TRBJ2-1
CDR3: ASSDIRTGAHNEQF

V: TRBV19
D: .
J: TRBJ1-5
CDR3: ASSIDMSHQPQH

V: TRBV9
D: TRBD1
J: TRBJ1-2
CDR3: ASSVGLEGGQGQDYGYT

V: TRBV6-5
D: .
J: TRBJ1-5
CDR3: ASSYGGREPQH

V: TRBV12-5
D: .
J: TRBJ1-1
CDR3: ASGLFDASEAF